Following are 27 T cell receptor beta chains from one sample sequenced in a study of cytomegalovirus exposure and HLA in healthy donors. The PCR used 60 Vbeta and 13 Jbeta primers. Clones were sequenced by immunoSEQ multiplex PCR, and TCRdb holds only the in-frame ones, with some missing. The sample yields under 150,000 clones, 81% seen once. Sequencing was done on a sample of PBMCs. The origin of the receptors is a man between 18 and 29 years old in good health and CMV-seronegative.

This sequence joins TRBV7-7 and TRBJ2-1; 8 positions agree with TRBD1. The germline gives CDR1 SSHAT, CDR2 FNYEAQ (reference sequence). This CDR3 is built from 15 residues. V was clipped by 3 bases and J by 6 bases; unmatched bases: 7. CDR3 loop: CASSLLQGDINEQFF. The CDR3 DNA is TGTGCCAGCAGCTTGCTACAGGGGGATATCAATGAGCAGTTCTTC.

This chain links TRBV7-2 with TRBJ1-5; tentatively, D is TRBD1 (6 bases). The CDR3 length is 13 residues. V lost 8 bases to trimming and J lost 4 bases, with 12 bases between them. The germline CDR1 and CDR2 sequences are SGHTA and FQGNSA. The CDR3 DNA sequence: TGTGCCAGCGGGTTGAGGGGGAATCAGCCCCAGCATTTT. Encoded protein: CASGLRGNQPQHF. Full variable domain (missing parts from reference TRBV7-2 and TRBJ1-5): GAGVSQSPSNKVTEKGKDVELRCDPISGHTALYWYRQSLGQGLEFLIYFQGNSAPDKSGLPSDRFSAERTGGSVSTLTIQRTQQEDSAVYLCASGLRGNQPQHFGDGTRLSIL.

This chain links TRBV13 with TRBJ2-2; 8 positions match TRBD2. J lost 7 bases, V lost 10 bases, and 5 bases had no gene match. The CDR3 loop spans 12 amino acids. Germline values: CDR1 PRHDT, CDR2 FYEKMQ (reference sequence). CDR3 DNA: TGTGCCACCGGGGGGGTTCACGGGGAGCTGTTTTTT. This translates into CATGGVHGELFF.

This rearrangement joins TRBV9 to TRBJ2-7; D is perhaps TRBD2 (6 bases). The V and J ends lost 4 bases and 1 base respectively, with 12 bases between them. Germline assignment: CDR1 SGDLS and CDR2 YYNGEE. The length of the CDR3 is 14 residues. Written as DNA, the CDR3 is TGTGCCAGCAGCCTCGGCGGGGATTCCTACGAGCAGTACTTC. Amino acid sequence: CASSLGGDSYEQYF.

The table lists this clone with a count of one. This chain connects TRBV29-1 to TRBJ2-1; possible D gene TRBD1, 6 bases. The germline CDR1 and CDR2 sequences are SQVTM and ANQGSEA. Trimming removed 1 base at V and 6 bases at J, with 13 bases between. This CDR3 comprises 14 residues. The CDR3 region has the DNA TGCAGCGTTGAAGCGCAGGGGTCACCCAATGAGCAGTTCTTC. Its translation: CSVEAQGSPNEQFF.

The rearrangement links TRBV30 to TRBJ1-1; D perhaps matches TRBD1 (5 bases). Germline CDR1 GTSNPN, CDR2 SVGIG (reference sequence). This CDR3 has 13 amino acids. With 5 bases removed from V and 1 base from J, the gap between germline ends came to 11 bases. CDR3 residues: CAWATARNTEAFF. The CDR3 DNA sequence: TGTGCCTGGGCGACAGCCCGGAACACTGAAGCTTTCTTT.

The chain joins TRBV9 to TRBJ1-1, with D possibly being TRBD1 (6 bases). CDR1 SGDLS and CDR2 YYNGEE come from the germline V gene. The CDR3 is made up of 14 amino acids. The V end lost 3 bases, the J end lost 0 bases, and 9 bases lay between the germline ends. Here the CDR3 reads CASSETGMNTEAFF. The CDR3 region has the DNA TGTGCCAGCAGCGAAACAGGGATGAACACTGAAGCTTTCTTT. Complete variable domain (other parts from reference TRBV9 and TRBJ1-1): DSGVTQTPKHLITATGQRVTLRCSPRSGDLSVYWYQQSLDQGLQFLIQYYNGEERAKGNILERFSAQQFPDLHSELNLSSLELGDSALYFCASSETGMNTEAFFGQGTRLTVV.

Only a few counts were recorded for this clone. This sequence joins TRBV10-2 and TRBJ1-5, with a tentative D call TRBD1 (6 bases). CDR1 and CDR2 (germline): WSHSY, SAAADI. Between the trimmed V and J ends, which lost 3 bases and 7 bases, there was a span of 13 bases. The CDR3 covers 14 residues. CDR3 bases: TGCGCCAGCAGTGATGTGGGGAGGGGGCAGCCCCAGCATTTT. Its translation: CASSDVGRGQPQHF.

V usage is TRBV6-5 and J usage is TRBJ2-5; TRBD1 matches 7 bases. The CDR3 has 15 amino acids. The junction had 18 bases not matched to a gene; V was cut back by 8 bases and J by 9 bases. Germline CDR1 and CDR2: MNHEY and SVGAGI. This CDR3 reads CASGALYETGSSQYF. The CDR3 nucleotides read TGTGCCAGCGGAGCTCTTTATGAGACAGGGTCTTCCCAGTACTTC.

J is TRBJ2-3 and V is TRBV27; 8 nucleotides match TRBD2. J lost 1 base, V lost 7 bases, and 4 bases had no gene match. The germline CDR1 and CDR2 sequences are MNHEY and SMNVEV (reference sequence). The CDR3 covers 14 residues. The CDR3 loop is CASIRAGGTDTQYF. CDR3 sequence (DNA): TGTGCCAGCATTCGAGCGGGGGGCACAGATACGCAGTATTTT.

V gene TRBV29-1 combines with J gene TRBJ2-1; D is unclear. The germline CDR1 and CDR2 sequences are SQVTM and ANQGSEA. V was cut by 0 bases and J by 1 base, with 13 bases left in between. This CDR3 is built from 16 residues. CDR3 loop: CSVEDGWFRSYNEQFF. CDR3 DNA sequence: TGCAGCGTTGAAGATGGCTGGTTCAGGTCCTACAATGAGCAGTTCTTC.

J is TRBJ2-5 and V is TRBV10-3; 7 nucleotides agree with TRBD2. Germline-derived CDR1 and CDR2 are ENHRY and SYGVKD. J gave up 4 bases and V 8 bases, and 4 bases lay outside the gene matches. This CDR3 has 12 residues. Here the CDR3 reads CAIRAGVETQYF. CDR3 coding DNA: TGTGCCATCCGGGCGGGGGTAGAGACCCAGTACTTC.

V and J are TRBV11-3 and TRBJ2-1; 8 bases line up with TRBD1. CDR1 and CDR2 (germline): SGHNT, YENEEA. After removal of 4 bases from V and 7 bases from J, the junction contained 3 bases not matched to a gene. The CDR3 totals 13 residues. This CDR3 reads CASSSRTGNEQFF. CDR3 in DNA: TGTGCCAGCAGCTCCAGGACAGGGAATGAGCAGTTCTTC.

The rearrangement uses TRBV7-6 and TRBJ2-3, with D perhaps TRBD2 (6 bases). CDR1 is SGHVS and CDR2 is FNYEAQ in the germline V gene. The CDR3 loop spans 16 amino acids. The V and J ends lost 8 bases and 2 bases respectively, with 20 bases between them. CDR3 residues: CASSPPSVSYTDTQYF. The CDR3 nucleotides are TGTGCCAGCTCCCCCCCTAGCGTTTCCTACACAGATACGCAGTATTTT.

V gene TRBV30 combines with J gene TRBJ1-4; 7 bases are shared with TRBD1. Germline lookup yields CDR1 GTSNPN and CDR2 SVGIG (reference sequence). J gave up 2 bases and V 2 bases, and 29 bases lay outside the gene matches. The length of the CDR3 is 23 residues. The CDR3, as DNA: TGTGCCTGGAGTTGGATGGGGTGGATGGGGGACAGTGTTACTTCGGAGACTAATGAAAAACTGTTTTTT. Its translation is CAWSWMGWMGDSVTSETNEKLFF.

This chain connects TRBV7-2 to TRBJ2-1, with TRBD1 matching over 10 bases. The germline CDR1 and CDR2 sequences are SGHTA and FQGNSA. This CDR3 region has 15 residues. V trimming: 1 base; J trimming: 6 bases; junction bases outside the gene matches: 3. The CDR3 reads CASSLGQGAFNEQFF. The CDR3 DNA is TGTGCCAGCAGCTTAGGACAGGGGGCGTTCAATGAGCAGTTCTTC.

The V gene is TRBV6-6, the J gene TRBJ2-3; D might be TRBD2 (6 bases). With 7 bases removed from V and 2 bases from J, the gap between germline ends came to 10 bases. The CDR3 spans 13 residues. The germline V gene has CDR1 MNHNY and CDR2 SVGAGI (reference sequence). The CDR3 region has the DNA TGTGCCAGCAATCGGAGGGACACAGATACGCAGTATTTT. Encoded protein: CASNRRDTDTQYF.

The chain links TRBV27 to TRBJ1-2, with D maybe TRBD1 (6 bases). V lost 2 bases, J lost 4 bases, and 11 bases lay in between. Germline CDR1 is MNHEY and CDR2 is SMNVEV (reference sequence). The CDR3 runs to 14 residues. CDR3 coding DNA: TGTGCCAGCAGTTTAGATTACAGGGTCTATGGCTACACCTTC. This sequence encodes CASSLDYRVYGYTF.

V usage is TRBV6-5 and J usage is TRBJ1-4; TRBD1 might be the D (6 bases). The CDR3 covers 15 residues. The V end lost 6 bases, the J end lost 7 bases, and 18 bases lay between the germline ends. The germline V gene has CDR1 MNHEY and CDR2 SVGAGI. In DNA form, the CDR3 reads TGTGCCAGCAGCCAAACGACAGGTTTCCCTGAAAAACTGTTTTTT. Amino acids: CASSQTTGFPEKLFF.

This clone was counted only a few times. The chain recombines TRBV6-5 with TRBJ1-3; D not certain. Germline loops: CDR1 MNHEY, CDR2 SVGAGI. The V end lost 5 bases, the J end lost 0 bases, and 8 bases lay between the germline ends. The CDR3 covers 14 residues. The CDR3 bases are TGTGCCAGCAGTCCTTCGTCCTCTGGAAACACCATATATTTT. Translating it yields CASSPSSSGNTIYF.

The chain employs TRBV5-6 and TRBJ1-3, with 7 bases fitting TRBD1. Germline CDR1 reads SGHDT; CDR2 reads YYEEEE. This CDR3 comprises 16 residues. V was pared by 2 bases and J by 0 bases, with 5 bases of the junction left unmatched. The CDR3 DNA is TGTGCCAGCAGCTTAGACAGGGTTTCCTCTGGAAACACCATATATTTT. Translated: CASSLDRVSSGNTIYF.

V gene TRBV10-3 combines with J gene TRBJ1-2, with 7 bases lining up with TRBD1. The CDR3 has 14 residues. CDR1 and CDR2 (germline): ENHRY, SYGVKD. V lost 10 bases and J lost 5; bases outside the gene matches: 13. CDR3 coding DNA: TGTGCCAGCCGGTACGAACCCAGGGGGTATGGCTACACCTTC. Translating it yields CASRYEPRGYGYTF.

This chain uses TRBV7-9 with TRBJ2-3, with a tentative D call TRBD2 (6 bases). The germline CDR1 and CDR2 sequences are SEHNR and FQNEAQ (reference sequence). V shed 4 bases and J shed 4 bases, with 18 bases lying between them. There are 16 residues in the CDR3. The CDR3 DNA reads as TGTGCCAGCAGCTCTGGACTATTGTTGAACTCAGATACGCAGTATTTT. Amino acids: CASSSGLLLNSDTQYF.

The J gene is TRBJ2-3, the V gene TRBV29-1; the match to TRBD2 covers 12 bases. The length of the CDR3 is 12 residues. V trimming: 8 bases; J trimming: 5 bases; junction bases outside the gene matches: 2. Germline V gene sequence: CDR1 SQVTM, CDR2 ANQGSEA. CDR3 loop: CSQLAGGDTQYF. As DNA, the CDR3 is TGCAGCCAACTAGCGGGGGGAGATACGCAGTATTTT.

This chain uses TRBV6-5 with TRBJ1-3; no clear D gene. The germline CDR1 and CDR2 sequences are MNHEY and SVGAGI. V was cut by 5 bases and J by 0 bases, with 11 bases left in between. The CDR3 has 15 residues. The chain's CDR3 is CASSRTHNSGNTIYF. For the CDR3, the DNA is TGTGCCAGCAGTCGCACACATAACTCTGGAAACACCATATATTTT.

The rearrangement joins TRBV6-6 to TRBJ2-3; D unclear. Per germline, CDR1 MNHNY and CDR2 SVGAGI (reference sequence). The CDR3 spans 12 residues. Trimming pared 6 bases from V and 3 bases from J, leaving 7 bases between. This CDR3 is CASSPRTDTQYF. CDR3 DNA: TGTGCCAGCAGCCCTAGGACAGATACGCAGTATTTT.

The gene calls are TRBV11-2 and TRBJ1-2; possibly TRBD1 for D (6 bases). V was pared by 2 bases and J by 5 bases, with 21 bases between. From germline, CDR1 is SGHAT and CDR2 FQNNGV. There are 17 residues in the CDR3. The DNA for the CDR3 is TGTGCCAGCAGCTTAATAAGGATGGGACACCGAGATTATGGCTACACCTTC. It specifies CASSLIRMGHRDYGYTF.